The text below deals with one T cell receptor (beta chain). This CDR3 is 16 amino acids long. Germline V lookup: CDR1 SGHTA, CDR2 FQGNSA. Germline trimming cut 0 bases from V and 5 bases from J; bases unmatched to any gene: 6. This sample stems from a study of control samples from healthy donors and cancer patients. The table came from immunoSEQ multiplex PCR; TCRdb's copy has only in-frame clones and leaves some out. Seen here are about 80,000 clones, 88% observed once, and the top ten hold more than 5.5%. The clonotype originates from a woman in her forties or fifties in good health. The V and J genes are TRBV7-2 and TRBJ2-3; TRBD2 matches 9 bases. Sequenced material: blood. In DNA form, the CDR3 reads TGTGCCAGCAGCTTAGCGCGCGGGGGGGCTAGAGATACGCAGTATTTT. Translating it yields CASSLARGGARDTQYF.